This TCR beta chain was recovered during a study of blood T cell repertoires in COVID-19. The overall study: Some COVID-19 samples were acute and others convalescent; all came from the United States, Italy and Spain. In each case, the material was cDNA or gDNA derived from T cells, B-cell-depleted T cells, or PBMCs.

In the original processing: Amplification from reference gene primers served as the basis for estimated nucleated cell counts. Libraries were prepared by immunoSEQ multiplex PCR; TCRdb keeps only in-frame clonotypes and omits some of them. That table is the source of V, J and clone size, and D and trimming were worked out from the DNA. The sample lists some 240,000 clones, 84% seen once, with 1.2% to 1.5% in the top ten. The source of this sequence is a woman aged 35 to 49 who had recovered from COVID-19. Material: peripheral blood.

In nucleotides, the CDR3 is TGCGCCAGCAGCCAAGAAAGGGGGCTGTTAAACATTCAGTACTTC. Protein: CASSQERGLLNIQYF. The chain recombines TRBV4-1 with TRBJ2-4, with 7 bases identical to TRBD1. The CDR3 totals 15 residues. V shed 0 bases, J shed 6 bases, and the junction held 5 bases outside the gene matches. The V gene's germline CDR1 is MGHRA and CDR2 YSYEKL.